Listed below are T cell receptor beta chains from one sample, sequenced in a study of post-analysis software for immune sequencing data. TCRdb ran MiXCR on the PCR reads and lists one entry per CDR3 protein. Among 600,000 to 700,000 distinct CDR3 sequences listed, 59% were seen once. Material: blood. These TCRs come from a girl aged 2 to 10 with multiple sclerosis. CDR3s include the opening cysteine and the closing phenylalanine or tryptophan.

j_call,v_call,cdr3_aa
TRBJ2-1,TRBV7-9,CASSLIAYEQFF
TRBJ1-6,TRBV24-1,CATRYKSSYNSPLHF
TRBJ2-1,TRBV28,CASTLGGRRGEQFF
TRBJ2-3,TRBV29-1,CSVEGVTGQGPGGTDTQYF
TRBJ2-1,TRBV29-1,CSVAESTIYNEQFF
TRBJ1-1,TRBV5-1,CASSSSRGGFKTEAFF
TRBJ2-7,TRBV20-1,CSARDLAGGEPYEQYF
TRBJ2-7,TRBV11-2,CASSLGLAGGPSMQYF
TRBJ2-7,TRBV7-2,CASREGEQYF
TRBJ2-6,TRBV7-2,CASSYGTGPLSGANVLTF
NA,TRBV12-3/TRBV12-4,CASSLENYEQYF
TRBJ2-1,TRBV10-2,CASIERGYNEQFF
TRBJ2-7,TRBV28,CASRTGSGEQYF
TRBJ2-1,TRBV20-1,CSVIPGTGANEQFF
TRBJ2-3,TRBV5-1,CASSSVGRTDTQYF
TRBJ2-1,TRBV20-1,CSATIIQRGDNEQFF
TRBJ2-5,TRBV7-9,CASSFHLLIDRGQGTQYF
TRBJ2-5,TRBV2,CASRKLAGGRETQYF
TRBJ1-6,TRBV6-5,CASRLGTGSPLHF
NA,TRBV20-1,CSVETNVNGAYEQYF